This TCR beta chain was retrieved from a study of regulatory T cells in long-lasting Graves disease. Study-wide context: The definition of persistent Graves' disease was over 5 years of antithyroid drugs with positive TSH receptor antibodies. Regarding the study as a whole: Patients with persistent disease showed a bias toward TRBV28, TRBJ1-2 and TRBJ2-5.

With 2 bases clipped from V and 3 bases from J, the junction kept 16 bases outside the gene matches. This CDR3 comprises 19 residues. Documented time point: persistent/refractory GD, antithyroid drugs over 5 years with positive TRAb. Extracted RNA from PBMCs served as the source of the TCR library. Remarks on this clonotype: The antigen remains unidentified.

Construction of the TCR beta libraries employed iRepertoire HTBI primers in conjunction with Arm-PCR of CDR3 regions. TCRdb used MiXCR to reprocess the multiplex PCR reads, holding one entry per CDR3 protein. The table records about 460,000 distinct CDR3 sequences, approximately 22% of them present only once. The origin of this receptor is a female donor with Graves disease. The sequencing used peripheral blood mononuclear cells (PBMCs), collected when the disease was refractory, from a patient treated with antithyroid drugs. The chain combines TRBV12-3 or TRBV12-4 with TRBJ2-7; 10 nucleotides match TRBD2. The CDR3 DNA reads TGTGCCAGCAGTTTATGGAGGTGGACTAGCGGCCTCGAGATCTACGAGCAGTACTTC. Protein sequence: CASSLWRWTSGLEIYEQYF.